The entry below describes one TCR beta chain. Its target is not known. CDR3 length equals 14 residues. Germline V CDR1 and CDR2: SGHRS, YFSETQ. Trimming left V 0 bases short and J 5 bases short, with 12 bases between. The sample is drawn from a study of T cells in Graves' hyperthyroidism and ophthalmopathy. Whole-study findings and limits: Most thyroid clonotypes that were expanded above 0.001 also turned up in blood. A median around six months before onset, the model predicted ophthalmopathy. From stable hyperthyroidism, ophthalmopathy was separated by a 13 V-J model.

RNA transcripts served as the template for amplifying TCR beta CDR3 regions. A set of HTBI primers served as the primers for a first-round RT-PCR of the TCR CDR3. One entry per CDR3 protein results from TCRdb running MiXCR on the multiplex PCR reads. The sample lists 450,000 to 650,000 distinct CDR3 sequences, less than 25% occurring once. In making diagnoses, clinical symptoms, serum thyroxine and TRAb, thyroid ultrasound and orbital computed tomography were all used. Sequenced: blood. The chain recombines TRBV5-1 with TRBJ2-7; perhaps TRBD1 as D (6 bases). The sequence was obtained from a man aged 18 to 29 with Graves' hyperthyroidism. CDR3 sequence reads: CASSLVQGSHEQYF. Here the CDR3 DNA reads TGCGCCAGCAGCTTGGTGCAGGGGTCCCACGAGCAGTACTTC. Using reference TRBV5-1 and TRBJ2-7 for the parts outside the CDR3, the full variable domain is KAGVTQTPRYLIKTRGQQVTLSCSPISGHRSVSWYQQTPGQGLQFLFEYFSETQRNKGNFPGRFSGRQFSNSRSEMNVSTLELGDSALYLCASSLVQGSHEQYFGPGTRLTVT.